The 10 T cell receptor beta chains given below trace back to one sample, sequenced in a study of cytomegalovirus exposure and HLA in healthy donors. Assay: immunoSEQ multiplex PCR; the TCRdb copy retains only in-frame clones and omits some. The sample has over 100,000 clones, around 87% seen once; the top ten hold under 6.5%. The source material was PBMCs. The receptors here all came from a woman between 18 and 29 years old in good health and CMV-seropositive.

V usage is TRBV5-4 and J usage is TRBJ2-7, with unresolved D. The CDR3 runs 12 residues. V lost 4 bases and J lost 7, with 12 bases in between. Germline V gene sequence: CDR1 SGHNT, CDR2 YYREEE (reference sequence). CDR3 loop: CASSRRPGEQYF. The CDR3 coding sequence is TGTGCCAGCAGCCGCCGTCCGGGTGAGCAGTACTTC.

The chain employs TRBV6-5 and TRBJ1-1; a possible D gene is TRBD1 (5 bases). Looked up from germline, CDR1 is MNHEY and CDR2 is SVGAGI. CDR3 length equals 15 residues. The ends were cut back, 6 bases at V and 1 base at J, with 15 bases in the middle. In DNA, the CDR3 is TGTGCCAGCAGCCCCCGGGGGGGATCGAACACTGAAGCTTTCTTT. Encoded protein: CASSPRGGSNTEAFF.

The chain couples TRBV28 to TRBJ1-4, with no clear D. The CDR3 sequence is 14 residues long. The germline V and J ends were trimmed by 6 bases and 0 bases, with 8 bases remaining between them. Germline V gene data show CDR1 as MDHEN and CDR2 as SYDVKM. The CDR3 sequence: CASREASTNEKLFF. In DNA form, the CDR3 reads TGTGCCAGCAGAGAAGCGTCAACTAATGAAAAACTGTTTTTT. The entire variable domain, with the rest obtained from reference TRBV28 and TRBJ1-4, is as follows: DVKVTQSSRYLVKRTGEKVFLECVQDMDHENMFWYRQDPGLGLRLIYFSYDVKMKEKGDIPEGYSVSREKKERFSLILESASTNQTSMYLCASREASTNEKLFFGSGTQLSVL.

The V and J genes are TRBV18 and TRBJ2-1; the D gene is possibly TRBD1 (5 bases). The V gene lost 0 bases and the J gene lost 6 bases, with 15 bases spanning the gap. This CDR3 is 16 amino acids long. Per germline, CDR1 KGHSH and CDR2 LQKENI. CDR3 sequence reads: CASSPPVQGGSNEQFF. Here the CDR3 DNA reads TGTGCCAGCTCACCACCGGTTCAGGGTGGCAGCAATGAGCAGTTCTTC.

The chain has TRBV5-1 and TRBJ2-5; no clear D. CDR3 length: 13 amino acids. V was pared by 1 base and J by 4 bases, with 8 bases between. The V gene's germline CDR1 is SGHRS and CDR2 YFSETQ. CDR3 sequence reads: CASSLPPRETQYF. DNA for the CDR3: TGCGCCAGCAGCTTGCCCCCTCGAGAGACCCAGTACTTC. The full variable domain, with the rest looked up from reference TRBV5-1 and TRBJ2-5, is KAGVTQTPRYLIKTRGQQVTLSCSPISGHRSVSWYQQTPGQGLQFLFEYFSETQRNKGNFPGRFSGRQFSNSRSEMNVSTLELGDSALYLCASSLPPRETQYFGPGTRLLVL.

This clone occurred a few times. The chain links TRBV29-1 to TRBJ1-1; the D gene is possibly TRBD1 (5 bases). This CDR3 comprises 14 residues. V gave up 7 bases and J gave up 3 bases, with 18 bases separating them. Germline CDR1 reads SQVTM; CDR2 reads ANQGSEA. The CDR3 loop reads CSGWGGIKDTEAFF. CDR3 DNA: TGCAGCGGTTGGGGGGGGATAAAAGACACTGAAGCTTTCTTT.

This chain joins TRBV19 and TRBJ2-3, with D possibly matching TRBD1 (6 bases). The CDR3 covers 16 residues. The ends were cut back, 5 bases at V and 2 bases at J, with 17 bases in the middle. Germline V gene lookup returns CDR1 LNHDA and CDR2 SQIVND (reference sequence). The CDR3 spells CASSQLQTGNTDTQYF. The CDR3 DNA reads TGTGCCAGTAGTCAACTTCAGACAGGCAACACAGATACGCAGTATTTT. Looking up the rest from reference TRBV19 and TRBJ2-3 gives the full variable domain: DGGITQSPKYLFRKEGQNVTLSCEQNLNHDAMYWYRQDPGQGLRLIYYSQIVNDFQKGDIAEGYSVSREKKESFPLTVTSAQKNPTAFYLCASSQLQTGNTDTQYFGPGTRLTVL.

This chain links TRBV6-5 with TRBJ1-2, with TRBD1 as a possible D gene (6 bases). Germline V gene data show CDR1 as MNHEY and CDR2 as SVGAGI. The V end was cut by 6 bases, the J end by 5 bases, with 16 bases between. CDR3 length: 14 amino acids. Here the CDR3 reads CASRPQGNPYGYTF. The CDR3 DNA reads as TGTGCCAGCAGGCCCCAGGGGAACCCTTATGGCTACACCTTC.

This sequence joins TRBV7-8 and TRBJ2-7; 11 bases map to TRBD1. CDR3 size: 15 residues. Losses at the gene ends were 1 base for V and 2 bases for J; bases not matched to a gene: 1. CDR1 is SGHVS, CDR2 FQNEAQ, per germline. Here the CDR3 reads CASSLGTGGPYEQYF. For the CDR3, the DNA is TGTGCCAGCAGCTTAGGGACAGGGGGCCCCTACGAGCAGTACTTC.

The chain combines TRBV27 with TRBJ1-5, with TRBD1 matching over 8 bases. V lost 6 bases, J lost 3 bases, and 7 bases stayed unmatched. CDR1 is MNHEY and CDR2 is SMNVEV in the germline V gene (reference sequence). The CDR3 covers 15 residues. This CDR3 is CASRRGTGNNQPQHF. The DNA for the CDR3 is TGTGCCAGCAGACGCGGGACAGGAAACAATCAGCCCCAGCATTTT.